This paragraph covers one T cell receptor beta chain sequence. What it binds is not known. The PCR ran on 60 Vbeta and 13 Jbeta primers. Profiled with immunoSEQ multiplex PCR; TCRdb holds only in-frame clones, not every one. The sample lists 65,000 to 85,000 clones, roughly 79% occurring once. The data stem from a study of cytomegalovirus exposure and HLA in healthy donors. Whole-study context: In an earlier analysis, 90 million to 120 million unique TCR beta sequences were found from some 200 million T cells.

The CDR3 has 16 amino acids. J was trimmed by 6 bases and V by 0 bases; bases with no gene match: 5. Germline CDR1 is SGDLS and CDR2 is YYNGEE. Study-level points and caveats: A later analysis by the authors found several of the most significant clusters apparently linked to common viral pathogens. An analysis that came later showed most CMV-associated TCR beta chains appearing HLA-restricted. Sequencing likely produced, as an artifact, a cluster of highly shared sequence variants.

The sequenced sample was PBMCs. The TCR comes from a woman in her thirties or forties in good health and CMV-seropositive. The chain carries TRBV9 and TRBJ2-5; TRBD2 matches 13 bases. The CDR3 sequence is CASSVGLAGGTQTQYF. The CDR3 DNA sequence: TGTGCCAGCAGCGTAGGACTAGCGGGAGGCACACAGACCCAGTACTTC.